The clone carrying this TCR beta chain showed up many times. This CDR3 is 15 amino acids long. V lost 4 bases, J lost 5 bases, and 10 bases stayed unmatched. The germline V gene has CDR1 SGHRS and CDR2 YFSETQ. The sample is drawn from a study of blood T cell repertoires in COVID-19. The wider study: COVID-19 samples, acute and convalescent, were from the United States, Italy and Spain.

TCRdb keeps only in-frame clones here, not all; method: immunoSEQ multiplex PCR. The sample shows more than 90,000 clones, around 80% of them seen only once. This sequence was found in an elderly man with acute or convalescent COVID-19. Sequencing input: peripheral blood. The gene calls are TRBV5-1 and TRBJ1-2; 8 bases are a match to TRBD1. This CDR3 is CASSTTGTGLYGYTF. The DNA of the CDR3 is TGCGCCAGCAGCACAACCGGGACAGGTTTATATGGCTACACCTTC.